The sequence of this T cell receptor beta chain was determined in a study of shared clonotypes between healthy human individuals. Splitting the CD4+ cells yielded a CD45RA+ naive subset and a CD45RA-negative memory subset. With 4 bases clipped from V and 3 bases from J, the junction kept 8 bases outside the gene matches. Germline V gene data show CDR1 as MNHEY and CDR2 as SMNVEV (reference sequence). The CDR3 runs 15 residues. Study findings and constraints: Sorted-subset sequencing was shown by rarefaction to be incomplete despite large depth. Having only a few donors restricted how much genetic and exposure-history diversity was captured. An effect of sequencing depth on clonotype sharing among donors was expected.

With respect to this clone: The antigen remains undetermined.

Generated by immunoSEQ multiplex PCR, the TCRdb table keeps only in-frame clones and is missing some. The repertoire holds some 2,500,000 clones, with roughly 90% as singletons. The chain is built from TRBV27 and TRBJ2-7; the match to TRBD2 covers 8 bases. The sequencing input was naive CD4+ T cells from PBMCs. Regarding subset: CD45RA+ positively selected. The receptor's source is a man younger than 35 in good health. Some clones in this sample may be carry-over from other donors' samples. The CDR3 DNA follows: TGTGCCAGCAGTTCCCTAGCGGGTGTAGACTACGAGCAGTACTTC. Translation: CASSSLAGVDYEQYF.